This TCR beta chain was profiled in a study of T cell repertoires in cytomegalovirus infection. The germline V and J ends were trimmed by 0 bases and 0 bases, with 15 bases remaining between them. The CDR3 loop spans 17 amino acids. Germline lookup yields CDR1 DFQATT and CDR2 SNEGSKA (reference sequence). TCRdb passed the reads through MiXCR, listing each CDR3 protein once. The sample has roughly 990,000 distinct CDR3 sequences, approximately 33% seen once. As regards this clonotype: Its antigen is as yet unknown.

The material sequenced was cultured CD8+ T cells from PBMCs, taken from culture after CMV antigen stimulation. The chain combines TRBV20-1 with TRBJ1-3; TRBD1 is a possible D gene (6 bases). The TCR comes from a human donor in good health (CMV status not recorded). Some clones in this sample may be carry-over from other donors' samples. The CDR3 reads CSARDKDSWNSGNTIYF. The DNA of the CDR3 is TGCAGTGCTAGAGATAAGGACAGTTGGAACTCTGGAAACACCATATATTTT.